This T cell receptor (beta chain) was found in a study of blood T cell repertoires in COVID-19. CDR3 size: 15 residues. V shed 4 bases and J shed 6 bases, with 16 bases lying between them. Per the germline V gene, CDR1 is MDHEN and CDR2 is SYDVKM. Clones were sequenced by immunoSEQ multiplex PCR, and TCRdb holds only the in-frame ones, with some missing. The sample has 100,000 or so clones; 80% to 95% are singletons. This receptor was identified in a woman aged 50 to 65 with COVID-19, enrolled during active disease. The chain couples TRBV28 to TRBJ1-5; a possible D gene is TRBD1 (6 bases). The sequenced sample was peripheral blood. DNA for the CDR3: TGTGCCAGCAGTTATGGGGGGGCGGGAGGTCAGCCCCAGCATTTT. Translating gives CASSYGGAGGQPQHF.